This T cell receptor (beta chain) originates from a study of cytomegalovirus exposure and HLA in healthy donors listed by TCRdb under 2017. Study-wide context: According to a later analysis, the approximately 120 validation repertoires were produced on the same platform as the 666 repertoires of the first cohort. Along with the approximately 700-subject first cohort, a separate validation cohort of around 110 different subjects was used. To predict cytomegalovirus infection status, the study brought together high-throughput TCR immunosequencing, statistical association of individual TCRs with disease status, and machine learning. The study aimed to test whether cataloging public T cell receptors could reveal signatures of past pathogen exposure.

Library creation used the immunoSEQ multiplex PCR assay. Per the source publication's procedure: A statistical classification framework was built for diagnosing cytomegalovirus status from the catalog of TCR beta chain sequences. TCRdb limited this immuneACCESS table to in-frame rearrangements with V and J called. A share of clones is missing; checked studies link under half to unresolved V genes, and the rest is unexplained. The V and J calls and clone size were taken over from that table, and D and trimming were inferred from the DNA. For this sample the table gives over 150,000 clones, of which 85% to 90% were detected only once. Of the sample, around 4.4% falls within the top ten clones. Broad study findings and their caveats: The study gave a list of under 200 TCR beta chains associated with cytomegalovirus. The classifier was reported to diagnose cytomegalovirus status with high specificity and sensitivity in both the original cohort and the validation cohort. The authors suggested that the approach could potentially be generalized to other disease states and immunological phenotypes. A later analysis had no HLA typing for the validation cohort, so co-occurrence there was scored across all 130 or so repertoires. In vitro tests confirmed that a few of the cytomegalovirus-associated TCR beta chains recognize cytomegalovirus antigens. While some public TCRs were present in many individuals, most TCR sequences turned up only very rarely across donors. Subsequent analysis determined that TCRs grouped into clusters in the first cohort also showed a tendency toward co-occurrence across the roughly 130 validation repertoires, and 85% to 95% of cluster scores exceeded 0.

Comments on this clone: This clone's antigen is unknown. One base away there is no much larger clone; base qualities are not given.

Separate from the roughly 630-subject first cohort, the validation cohort of 95 to 150 subjects was the group to which the donors belonged. The CDR3 runs 13 residues from the cysteine to the phenylalanine. The sequence is cut down to CDR3 DNA, 39 bases in frame from base 1. The germline V gene yields SGHRS for CDR1 and YFSETQ for CDR2. V sheds 0 bases and J sheds 5 bases, leaving 9 bases between their ends. The sequence came from a man between 18 and 29 years old in good health and CMV-seropositive. The rearrangement combines TRBV5-1 with TRBJ2-7; the D gene lacks a confident call. The sequencing input was PBMCs. The DNA sequence follows: TGCGCCAGCAGCTTGGATGGGCCTCACGAGCAGTACTTC. Its product reads: CASSLDGPHEQYF.